The rows below give T cell receptor beta chains drawn from one sample of a study of patients and donors after allogeneic stem cell transplantation. TCRdb reanalysed the RT-PCR reads using MiXCR and keeps one entry per CDR3 protein. The sample contains about 1,800 distinct CDR3 sequences, 14% of which appear only once. Sequenced input: blood, either unsorted or a sorted T cell fraction (not recorded which). All receptors derive from a human donor who was either an allogeneic HSCT recipient or a stem cell or donor lymphocyte infusion donor (not recorded which). It is not recorded whose cells these are; they may come from a transplant donor. Both conserved end residues are part of each CDR3. D genes are given only for firm matches.

d_call: NA
v_call: TRBV4-1
cdr3_aa: CASSQGPGNRYEQYF

d_call: NA
v_call: TRBV7-2
cdr3_aa: CASRLDRYQETQYF

d_call: NA
v_call: TRBV6-6
cdr3_aa: CATTMGGEQYF

d_call: NA
v_call: TRBV5-1
cdr3_aa: CASSLVASKPEQFF

d_call: NA
v_call: TRBV5-1
cdr3_aa: CASSLETGAPGSAGELFF

d_call: TRBD1
v_call: TRBV20-1
cdr3_aa: CSARDRERTEAFF

d_call: TRBD1
v_call: TRBV6-5
cdr3_aa: CASSSLGGYQPQHF

d_call: NA
v_call: TRBV6-5
cdr3_aa: CASRPIQGKSEAFF

d_call: NA
v_call: TRBV5-1
cdr3_aa: CASSPDGNSPLHF

d_call: NA
v_call: TRBV6-1
cdr3_aa: CASSKDRPNSPLHF

d_call: NA
v_call: TRBV6-1
cdr3_aa: CASSRSPSAAYNEQFF

d_call: NA
v_call: TRBV7-2
cdr3_aa: CASSPGTQETQYF

d_call: NA
v_call: TRBV11-2
cdr3_aa: CASSLGGPGNTIYF

d_call: TRBD2
v_call: TRBV2
cdr3_aa: CASSENLAGGGNEQFF

d_call: NA
v_call: TRBV4-1
cdr3_aa: CASSQGKGGLIGDTQYF

d_call: NA
v_call: TRBV29-1
cdr3_aa: CSVHDVGLFF

d_call: NA
v_call: TRBV2
cdr3_aa: CASSPLVQRVYF